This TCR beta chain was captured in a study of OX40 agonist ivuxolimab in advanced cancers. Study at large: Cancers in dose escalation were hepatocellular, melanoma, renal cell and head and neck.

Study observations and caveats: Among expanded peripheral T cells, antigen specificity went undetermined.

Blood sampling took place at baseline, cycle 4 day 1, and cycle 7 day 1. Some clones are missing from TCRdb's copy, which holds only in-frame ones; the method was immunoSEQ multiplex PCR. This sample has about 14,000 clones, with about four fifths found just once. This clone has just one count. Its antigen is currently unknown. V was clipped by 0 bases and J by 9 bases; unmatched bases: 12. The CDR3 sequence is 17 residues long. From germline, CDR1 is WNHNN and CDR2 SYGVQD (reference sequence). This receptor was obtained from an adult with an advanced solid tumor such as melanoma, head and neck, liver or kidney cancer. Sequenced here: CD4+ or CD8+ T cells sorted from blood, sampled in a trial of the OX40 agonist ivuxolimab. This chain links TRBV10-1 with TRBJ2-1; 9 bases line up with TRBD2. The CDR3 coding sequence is TGCGCCAGCAGTGAGTCGGCCCCGGGACTAGCCTATAGTGAGCAGTTCTTC. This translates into CASSESAPGLAYSEQFF.